Below are 12 T cell receptor beta chains sequenced from a single sample in a study of beta chain features in type 1 diabetes. Study results and limitations: People with Type 1 diabetes carried modestly yet significantly shorter TCRB CDR3s in all four CD4+ subsets.

All of the isolated RNA was reverse transcribed, so expressed TCRB transcripts were sequenced. Method: immunoSEQ multiplex PCR; TCRdb's copy keeps in-frame clones and lacks some. Of roughly 150,000 clones detected, 6.5% to 8.5% appear once; the ten largest clones hold approximately 0.54%. Which antigens these TCRs recognize remains unknown. Material: central memory CD4+ T cells from blood. The receptors were gathered from a woman aged 18-29 years with type 1 diabetes.

This clone was counted at least ten times. The V and J genes are TRBV9 and TRBJ2-4; 8 positions agree with TRBD2. V lost 0 bases to trimming and J lost 6 bases; unmatched junction nucleotides: 5. The CDR3 has 15 amino acids. CDR1 is SGDLS and CDR2 is YYNGEE in the germline V gene. The CDR3 DNA follows: TGTGCCAGCAGCGTAGATGGCGGGGGGCCAAACATTCAGTACTTC. This translates into CASSVDGGGPNIQYF.

This clone was picked up a small number of times. This rearrangement joins TRBV29-1 to TRBJ2-4; 9 bases line up with TRBD2. V lost 0 bases to trimming and J lost 2 bases; unmatched junction nucleotides: 5. CDR3 length equals 16 residues. Germline V gives CDR1 SQVTM, CDR2 ANQGSEA. The CDR3 sequence: CSVEDWAGGSKNIQYF. CDR3 sequence (DNA): TGCAGCGTTGAAGATTGGGCGGGGGGGTCCAAAAACATTCAGTACTTC. Complete variable domain (other parts from reference TRBV29-1 and TRBJ2-4): SAVISQKPSRDICQRGTSLTIQCQVDSQVTMMFWYRQQPGQSLTLIATANQGSEATYESGFVIDKFPISRPNLTFSTLTVSNMSPEDSSIYLCSVEDWAGGSKNIQYFGAGTRLSVL.

This clone has only a few counts. The chain is built from TRBV2 and TRBJ2-4; D might be TRBD2 (6 bases). Germline V lookup: CDR1 SNHLY, CDR2 FYNNEI. This CDR3 spans 16 amino acids. Deletions cut 5 bases from V and 1 base from J, with 15 bases between. CDR3 loop: CASSPTSGGAKNIQYF. Written as DNA, the CDR3 is TGTGCCAGCAGTCCGACTTCCGGGGGTGCCAAAAACATTCAGTACTTC.

This clone has ten or more counts. The chain recombines TRBV6-6 with TRBJ2-5; 8 bases are shared with TRBD2. The V segment lost 2 bases and the J segment 3 bases; nucleotides outside the gene matches: 8. This CDR3 is built from 16 residues. Germline loops: CDR1 MNHNY, CDR2 SVGAGI (reference sequence). The CDR3 region is CASSYELAGIKETQYF. CDR3 DNA sequence: TGTGCCAGCAGTTACGAATTAGCGGGGATCAAAGAGACCCAGTACTTC.

This clone has just a few counts. The rearrangement uses TRBV5-1 and TRBJ2-1, with TRBD1 as a possible D gene (6 bases). Germline CDR1 SGHRS, CDR2 YFSETQ. The CDR3 is 13 residues long. V lost 5 bases and J lost 7, with 13 bases in between. In DNA form, the CDR3 reads TGCGCCAGCAGGCCTAACACAGGGAATGAGCAGTTCTTC. This gives the protein CASRPNTGNEQFF.

The chain links TRBV19 to TRBJ1-6; 7 nucleotides agree with TRBD1. The CDR3 is 16 residues long. After removal of 7 bases from V and 7 bases from J, the junction contained 13 bases not matched to a gene. Germline loops: CDR1 LNHDA, CDR2 SQIVND (reference sequence). In nucleotides, the CDR3 is TGTGCCAGTACCGGAACCCGGGGACAGTTGAATTCACCCCTCCACTTT. Translated, it gives CASTGTRGQLNSPLHF.

This clone was observed a few times. The V and J genes are TRBV2 and TRBJ2-4; weak D call: TRBD1 (6 bases). Per the germline V gene, CDR1 is SNHLY and CDR2 is FYNNEI. Between the trimmed V and J ends, which lost 4 bases and 6 bases, there was a span of 16 bases. This CDR3 has 15 residues. In DNA, the CDR3 is TGTGCCAGCAGTGGATCCGGGATAGGGGGAAACATTCAGTACTTC. It is translated as CASSGSGIGGNIQYF.

This chain uses TRBV20-1 with TRBJ2-7, with D unresolved. The CDR3 covers 11 residues. Trimming removed 0 bases from V and 6 bases from J, with 6 bases in between. Germline V gene lookup returns CDR1 DFQATT and CDR2 SNEGSKA (reference sequence). CDR3 loop: CSARDHPEQYF. The CDR3 region has the DNA TGCAGTGCTAGAGATCATCCCGAGCAGTACTTC.

The rearrangement uses TRBV5-1 and TRBJ2-7; 11 bases match TRBD2. The CDR3 length is 16 residues. V shed 4 bases and J 4 bases; nucleotides not matched to a gene: 10. Germline V gives CDR1 SGHRS, CDR2 YFSETQ. CDR3: CASSETGTSGAYEQYF. The CDR3 DNA reads TGCGCCAGCAGCGAAACCGGGACTAGCGGCGCTTACGAGCAGTACTTC.

Regarding this clone: Because the CDR3's place on the DNA is in doubt, the DNA is left out and the CDR3 is given as listed by TCRdb. The chain joins TRBV5-4 to TRBJ2-5; the table names TRBD2, a call not compared with the DNA. Inclusive of both ends, the CDR3 amounts to 12 amino acids. Looked up from germline, CDR1 is SGHNT and CDR2 is YYREEE (reference sequence). The CDR3 protein is CASSSSLETQYF.

The chain combines TRBV11-1 with TRBJ2-1, with D perhaps TRBD2 (6 bases). V lost 2 bases and J 7 bases, leaving 15 bases between the germline ends. The CDR3 loop spans 15 amino acids. CDR1 is SGHAT, CDR2 FQDESV, per germline (reference sequence). This chain's CDR3 is CASSLLAGTGNEQFF. The CDR3 coding sequence is TGTGCCAGCAGCTTACTGGCGGGAACGGGAAATGAGCAGTTCTTC.

This clone was counted only a few times. The chain recombines TRBV4-2 with TRBJ2-4, with TRBD1 as a possible D gene (6 bases). The CDR3 runs to 17 residues. Germline lookup yields CDR1 LGHNA and CDR2 YNFKEQ. V shed 1 base and J shed 0 bases, with 13 bases lying between them. CDR3 bases: TGTGCCAGCAGCCAAGGGACAGCGGATTTAGCCAAAAACATTCAGTACTTC. It yields the protein CASSQGTADLAKNIQYF.